Listed here are 20 T cell receptor beta chains from one sample, sequenced in a study of cytomegalovirus exposure and HLA in healthy donors. A multiplex PCR was run with 60 Vbeta primers and 13 Jbeta primers. Sequenced by immunoSEQ multiplex PCR; TCRdb stores in-frame clones only, minus some. The data hold about 140,000 clones, with 60% to 80% observed a single time. The sample taken for sequencing was PBMCs. Receptors originate from a woman between 45 and 60 years old in good health and CMV-seronegative.

This chain uses TRBV4-2 with TRBJ2-1, with 7 bases aligning to TRBD2. The V gene's germline CDR1 is LGHNA and CDR2 YNFKEQ. The CDR3 is made up of 17 amino acids. V lost 1 base, J lost 7 bases, and 13 bases stayed unmatched. CDR3 amino acids: CASSQGERGYLGNEQFF. The CDR3, as DNA: TGTGCCAGCAGCCAAGGGGAGCGGGGATACCTGGGGAATGAGCAGTTCTTC.

This clone appeared a few times. The chain links TRBV19 to TRBJ2-1, with D tentatively TRBD2 (6 bases). The CDR3 length is 15 residues. Germline V gives CDR1 LNHDA, CDR2 SQIVND (reference sequence). V lost 7 bases, J lost 7 bases, and 20 bases lay in between. CDR3 amino acids: CASTKGGTPGNEQFF. The CDR3 nucleotides read TGTGCCAGTACCAAAGGAGGGACCCCGGGAAATGAGCAGTTCTTC.

V gene TRBV9 combines with J gene TRBJ2-1; TRBD1 is a possible D gene (6 bases). The CDR3 totals 15 residues. Trimming removed 4 bases from V and 1 base from J, with 12 bases in between. Germline assignment: CDR1 SGDLS and CDR2 YYNGEE. The CDR3 nucleotides read TGTGCCAGCAGCACAGGGTTTAAATCCTACAATGAGCAGTTCTTC. Translation: CASSTGFKSYNEQFF. Complete variable domain (other parts from reference TRBV9 and TRBJ2-1): DSGVTQTPKHLITATGQRVTLRCSPRSGDLSVYWYQQSLDQGLQFLIQYYNGEERAKGNILERFSAQQFPDLHSELNLSSLELGDSALYFCASSTGFKSYNEQFFGPGTRLTVL.

The CDR3 bases are TGTGCCAGCACCCGGGGGACCGGGGAGCTGTTTTTT. It yields the protein CASTRGTGELFF. The V gene is TRBV11-2, the J gene TRBJ2-2; D is perhaps TRBD2 (6 bases). V dropped 7 bases and J dropped 5 bases, with 8 bases sitting between them. CDR1 and CDR2 from the germline V gene are SGHAT and FQNNGV. The CDR3 extends over 12 amino acids.

Concerning this clone: A read error may produce the germline difference seen at one junction end. The rearrangement joins TRBV7-7 to TRBJ2-2; perhaps TRBD1 as D (6 bases). Germline lookup yields CDR1 SSHAT and CDR2 FNYEAQ (reference sequence). This CDR3 is 15 amino acids long. The CDR3 DNA follows: TGTGCTAGCAGCTTGGACAGCGCGAACACCGGGGAGCTGTTTTTT. Translation: CASSLDSANTGELFF.

The chain uses TRBV7-2 and TRBJ2-2, with 7 bases aligning to TRBD1. The CDR3 sequence is 15 residues long. Germline assignment: CDR1 SGHTA and CDR2 FQGNSA. Trimming cost V 2 bases and J 2 bases; bases outside gene matches: 2. Written as DNA, the CDR3 is TGTGCCAGCAGCTTAAGGACAGGAAACACCGGGGAGCTGTTTTTT. It yields the protein CASSLRTGNTGELFF.

V and J are TRBV15 and TRBJ2-5, with a possible D match to TRBD2 (6 bases). V was trimmed by 1 base and J by 5 bases, leaving 8 bases between them. Germline CDR1 is LNHNV and CDR2 is YYDKDF (reference sequence). The CDR3 extends over 13 amino acids. The DNA of the CDR3 is TGTGCCACCAGCAGAGTTCGGGGGGAGACCCAGTACTTC. Its protein is CATSRVRGETQYF.

V usage is TRBV6-5 and J usage is TRBJ2-7; 7 bases map to TRBD1. Looked up from germline, CDR1 is MNHEY and CDR2 is SVGAGI. The V segment lost 3 bases and the J segment 0 bases; nucleotides outside the gene matches: 2. This CDR3 has 14 amino acids. The CDR3 loop is CASSYDRASYEQYF. The CDR3 region has the DNA TGTGCCAGCAGTTATGACAGGGCCTCCTACGAGCAGTACTTC.

V usage is TRBV19 and J usage is TRBJ1-6; a weak D match, TRBD1 (6 bases). The germline V and J ends were trimmed by 4 bases and 7 bases, with 11 bases remaining between them. This CDR3 spans 14 amino acids. Germline V gives CDR1 LNHDA, CDR2 SQIVND (reference sequence). The CDR3 sequence is CASSTRTDNSPLHF. The CDR3 coding sequence is TGTGCCAGTAGTACCCGGACAGACAATTCACCCCTCCACTTT.

This clone was observed a few times. The chain couples TRBV13 to TRBJ1-3; no reliable D call. The CDR3 sequence is 13 residues long. Per the germline V gene, CDR1 is PRHDT and CDR2 is FYEKMQ (reference sequence). V was clipped by 3 bases and J by 0 bases, with 3 bases between them. In nucleotides, the CDR3 is TGTGCCAGCAGCTTTTACTCTGGAAACACCATATATTTT. This encodes CASSFYSGNTIYF.

The J gene is TRBJ2-5, the V gene TRBV27, with D possibly being TRBD2 (6 bases). The V end was cut by 4 bases, the J end by 5 bases, with 14 bases between. Germline V gene sequence: CDR1 MNHEY, CDR2 SMNVEV (reference sequence). The CDR3 runs 14 residues. CDR3 in amino acids: CASSSHSGVETQYF. The CDR3 DNA reads as TGTGCCAGCAGTTCCCATTCGGGAGTTGAGACCCAGTACTTC.

The rearrangement links TRBV19 to TRBJ2-5; TRBD2 aligns across 9 bases. The end of the DNA fits TRBJ2-7 better, so the J call may be wrong. This CDR3 is built from 15 residues. Germline-derived CDR1 and CDR2 are LNHDA and SQIVND (reference sequence). For the CDR3, the DNA is TGTGCCAGTAGTATAGAAGTTAGCGGGGGCCACGAGCAGTACTTC. Its translation: CASSIEVSGGHEQYF.

The chain links TRBV27 to TRBJ2-5, with a weak D call TRBD2 (6 bases). Per germline, CDR1 MNHEY and CDR2 SMNVEV (reference sequence). The CDR3 totals 14 residues. V dropped 0 bases and J dropped 5 bases, with 10 bases sitting between them. The CDR3 bases are TGTGCCAGCAGTTTATCTGGAGGGCGGGAGACCCAGTACTTC. Amino acid sequence: CASSLSGGRETQYF.

The rearrangement joins TRBV7-9 to TRBJ1-4; TRBD1 matches 8 bases. The CDR3 loop spans 18 amino acids. The germline CDR1 and CDR2 sequences are SEHNR and FQNEAQ (reference sequence). Losses at the gene ends were 5 bases for V and 7 bases for J; bases not matched to a gene: 18. CDR3 loop: CASSTSTGELNIGEKLFF. The CDR3 DNA is TGTGCCAGCAGCACCTCGACAGGGGAGTTGAATATAGGTGAAAAACTGTTTTTT.

The chain links TRBV30 to TRBJ2-5; D remains unclear. CDR1 and CDR2 (germline): GTSNPN, SVGIG (reference sequence). V lost 0 bases, J lost 5 bases, and 7 bases lay in between. CDR3 length: 12 residues. The DNA for the CDR3 is TGTGCCTGGAGTGTAATCCGGGAGACCCAGTACTTC. Its translation: CAWSVIRETQYF.

CDR3 loop: CAISESLTNQPQHF. In DNA form, the CDR3 reads TGTGCCATCAGTGAGTCGTTAACTAATCAGCCCCAGCATTTT. The V call is TRBV10-3, the J call TRBJ1-5; no reliable D call. With 0 bases removed from V and 4 bases from J, the gap between germline ends came to 7 bases. The germline V gene encodes CDR1 ENHRY and CDR2 SYGVKD. This CDR3 has 14 residues.

This chain uses TRBV4-1 with TRBJ2-7; D gene ambiguous. The CDR3 loop spans 15 amino acids. Germline-derived CDR1 and CDR2 are MGHRA and YSYEKL. Deletions cut 4 bases from V and 3 bases from J, with 16 bases between. CDR3 region: CASSPPRGEGYEQYF. The DNA for the CDR3 is TGCGCCAGCAGCCCTCCTAGAGGTGAAGGCTACGAGCAGTACTTC.

This clone was recorded a few times. The chain uses TRBV7-9 and TRBJ1-1; 8 bases align to TRBD1. Germline CDR1 is SEHNR and CDR2 is FQNEAQ (reference sequence). The junction had 2 bases not matched to a gene; V was cut back by 1 base and J by 1 base. The CDR3 has 15 residues. The CDR3 reads CASSLGGTGNTEAFF. CDR3 coding DNA: TGTGCCAGCAGCTTAGGCGGGACAGGGAACACTGAAGCTTTCTTT.

The chain is built from TRBV7-3 and TRBJ1-6; maybe TRBD1 (5 bases). Germline values: CDR1 SGHTA, CDR2 FQGTGA. Trimming pared 4 bases from V and 6 bases from J, leaving 7 bases between. The CDR3 is made up of 13 amino acids. The CDR3 loop is CASSSDINSPLHF. The CDR3 DNA is TGTGCCAGCAGCTCGGACATTAATTCACCCCTCCACTTT.

This clone was seen more than once but under ten times. Other DNA variants within this sample encode the same CDR3. The rearrangement links TRBV7-9 to TRBJ1-5; D uncertain. The CDR3 has 12 amino acids. Between the trimmed V and J ends, which lost 5 bases and 4 bases, there was a span of 6 bases. Germline values: CDR1 SEHNR, CDR2 FQNEAQ (reference sequence). The CDR3 DNA reads as TGTGCCAGCAGCCGCGGGAATCAGCCCCAGCATTTT. Translation gives CASSRGNQPQHF.